The clone carrying this T cell receptor (beta chain) was seen ten or more times. Its specificity is unknown. This record comes from a study of early T cells in non-severe SARS-CoV-2 infection. On the study more broadly: Chains stayed unpaired after sequencing of bulk RNA from unsorted whole blood. General study points: VDJdb-based matching was biased toward anti-spike CD8 responses and missed private and CD4 specificities.

Attached unique molecular identifiers marked individual cDNA molecules. MiXCR, applied by TCRdb to the 5' RACE reads, yields one record per CDR3 protein. The sample lists more than 25,000 distinct CDR3 sequences; 4.6% were seen once. This sequence was found in an adult who was a healthcare worker with PCR-confirmed SARS-CoV-2 infection or an uninfected control (not recorded which). Material: whole blood, obtained at baseline.

The CDR3 coding sequence is TGTGCCAGCTCACCTACTAGCGGCCTCTCCTACGAGCAGTACTTC. Protein: CASSPTSGLSYEQYF. The rearrangement joins TRBV18 to TRBJ2-7, with 8 bases matching TRBD2. V gave up 3 bases and J gave up 0 bases; unmatched junction bases: 4. Per the germline V gene, CDR1 is KGHSH and CDR2 is LQKENI. This CDR3 comprises 15 residues.